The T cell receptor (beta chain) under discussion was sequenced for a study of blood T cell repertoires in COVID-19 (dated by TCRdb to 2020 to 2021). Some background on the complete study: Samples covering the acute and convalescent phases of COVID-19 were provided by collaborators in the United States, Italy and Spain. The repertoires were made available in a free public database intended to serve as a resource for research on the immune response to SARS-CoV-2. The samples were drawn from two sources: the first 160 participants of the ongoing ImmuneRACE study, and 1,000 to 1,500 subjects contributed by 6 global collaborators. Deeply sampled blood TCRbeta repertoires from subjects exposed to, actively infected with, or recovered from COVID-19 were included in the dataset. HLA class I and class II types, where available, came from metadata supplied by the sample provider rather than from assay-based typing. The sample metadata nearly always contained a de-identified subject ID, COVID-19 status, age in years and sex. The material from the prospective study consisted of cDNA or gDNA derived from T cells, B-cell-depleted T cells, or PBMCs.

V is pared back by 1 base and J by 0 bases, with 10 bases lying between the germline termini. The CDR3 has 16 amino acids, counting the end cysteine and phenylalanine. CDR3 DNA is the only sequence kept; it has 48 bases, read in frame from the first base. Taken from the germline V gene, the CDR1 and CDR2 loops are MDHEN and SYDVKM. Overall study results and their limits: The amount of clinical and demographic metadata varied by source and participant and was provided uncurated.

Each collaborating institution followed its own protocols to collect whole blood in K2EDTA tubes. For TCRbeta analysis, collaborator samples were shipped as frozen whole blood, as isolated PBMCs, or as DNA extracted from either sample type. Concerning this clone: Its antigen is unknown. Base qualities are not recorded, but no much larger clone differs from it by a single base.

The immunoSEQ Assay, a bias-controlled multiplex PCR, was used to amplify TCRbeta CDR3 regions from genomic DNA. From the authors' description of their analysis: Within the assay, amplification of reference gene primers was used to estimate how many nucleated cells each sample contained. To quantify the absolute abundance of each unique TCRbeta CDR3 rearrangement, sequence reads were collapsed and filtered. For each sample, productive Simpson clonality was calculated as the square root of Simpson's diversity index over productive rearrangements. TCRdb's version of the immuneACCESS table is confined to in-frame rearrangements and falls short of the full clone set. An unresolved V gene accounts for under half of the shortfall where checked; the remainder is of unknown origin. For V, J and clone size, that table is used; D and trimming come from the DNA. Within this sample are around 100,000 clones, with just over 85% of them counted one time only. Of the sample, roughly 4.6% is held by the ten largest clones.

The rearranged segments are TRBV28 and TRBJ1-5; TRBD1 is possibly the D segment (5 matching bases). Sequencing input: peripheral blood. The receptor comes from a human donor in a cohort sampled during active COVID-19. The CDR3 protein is CASSLLTVISNQPQHF. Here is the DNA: TGTGCCAGCAGTTTATTGACAGTTATTAGCAATCAGCCCCAGCATTTT.